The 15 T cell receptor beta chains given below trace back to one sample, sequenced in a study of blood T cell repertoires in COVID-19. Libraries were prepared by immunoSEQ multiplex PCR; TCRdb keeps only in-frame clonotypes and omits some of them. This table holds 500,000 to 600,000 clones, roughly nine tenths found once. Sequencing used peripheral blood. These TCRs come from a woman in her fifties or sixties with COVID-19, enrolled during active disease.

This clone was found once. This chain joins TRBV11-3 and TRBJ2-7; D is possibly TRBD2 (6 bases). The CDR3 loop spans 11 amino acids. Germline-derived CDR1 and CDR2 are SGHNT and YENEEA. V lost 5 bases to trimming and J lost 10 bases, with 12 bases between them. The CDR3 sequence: CASSAAGPQYF. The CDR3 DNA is TGTGCCAGCAGCGCAGCGGGTCCCCAGTACTTC.

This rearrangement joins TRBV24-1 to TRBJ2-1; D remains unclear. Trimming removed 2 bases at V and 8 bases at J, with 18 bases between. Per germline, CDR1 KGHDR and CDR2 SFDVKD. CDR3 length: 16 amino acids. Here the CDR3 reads CATSDSDSYPLDEQFF. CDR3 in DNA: TGTGCCACCAGTGATTCTGACTCATACCCTTTAGATGAGCAGTTCTTC.

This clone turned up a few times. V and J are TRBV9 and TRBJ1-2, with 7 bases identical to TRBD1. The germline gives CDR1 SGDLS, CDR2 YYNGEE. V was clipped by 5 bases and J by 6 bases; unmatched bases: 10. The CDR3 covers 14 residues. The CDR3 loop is CASSTTGDHNGYTF. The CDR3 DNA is TGTGCCAGCAGTACAACAGGGGACCATAATGGCTACACCTTC.

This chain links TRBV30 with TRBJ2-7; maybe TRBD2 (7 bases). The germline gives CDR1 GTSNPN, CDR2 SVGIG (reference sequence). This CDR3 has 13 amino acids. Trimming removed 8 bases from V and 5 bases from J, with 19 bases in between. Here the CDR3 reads CAGASGGADEQYF. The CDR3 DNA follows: TGTGCCGGGGCCTCGGGGGGCGCCGACGAGCAGTACTTC.

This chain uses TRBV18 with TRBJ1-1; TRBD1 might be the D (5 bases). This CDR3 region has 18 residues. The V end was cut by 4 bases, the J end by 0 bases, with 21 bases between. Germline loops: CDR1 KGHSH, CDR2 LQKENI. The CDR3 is CASSLELPGPPMNTEAFF. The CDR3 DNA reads TGTGCCAGCTCACTCGAGCTCCCAGGGCCCCCTATGAACACTGAAGCTTTCTTT.

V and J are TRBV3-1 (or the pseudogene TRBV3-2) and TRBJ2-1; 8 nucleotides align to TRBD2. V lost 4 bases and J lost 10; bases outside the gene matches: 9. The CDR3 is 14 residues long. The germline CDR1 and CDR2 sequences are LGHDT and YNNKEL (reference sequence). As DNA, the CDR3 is TGTGCCAGCAGCCTGATGACTAGCGCTGGGGAGCAGTTCTTC. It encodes CASSLMTSAGEQFF.

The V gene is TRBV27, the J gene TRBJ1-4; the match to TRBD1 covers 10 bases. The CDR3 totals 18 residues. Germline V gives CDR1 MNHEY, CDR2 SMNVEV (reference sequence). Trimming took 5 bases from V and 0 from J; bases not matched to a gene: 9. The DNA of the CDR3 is TGTGCCAGCAGTCCCGGGACAGGGGTGTCGGCAACTAATGAAAAACTGTTTTTT. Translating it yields CASSPGTGVSATNEKLFF.

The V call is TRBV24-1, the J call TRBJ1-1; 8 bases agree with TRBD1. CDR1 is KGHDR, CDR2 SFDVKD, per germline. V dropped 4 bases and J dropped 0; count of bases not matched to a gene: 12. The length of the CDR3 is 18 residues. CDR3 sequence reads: CATSDRTGPSYLNTEAFF. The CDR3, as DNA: TGTGCCACCAGTGACCGGACAGGGCCTTCTTACCTGAACACTGAAGCTTTCTTT.

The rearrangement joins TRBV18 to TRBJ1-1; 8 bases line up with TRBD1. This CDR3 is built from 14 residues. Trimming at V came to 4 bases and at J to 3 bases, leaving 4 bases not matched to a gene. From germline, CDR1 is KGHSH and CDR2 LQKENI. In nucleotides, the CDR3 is TGTGCCAGCTCACGAACACAGGGGGACACTGAAGCTTTCTTT. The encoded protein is CASSRTQGDTEAFF.

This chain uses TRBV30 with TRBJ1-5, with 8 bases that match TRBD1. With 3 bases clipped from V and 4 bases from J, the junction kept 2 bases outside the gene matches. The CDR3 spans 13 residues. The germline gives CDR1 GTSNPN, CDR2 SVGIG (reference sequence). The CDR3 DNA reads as TGTGCCTGGAGCAGGGGGCTGAATCAGCCCCAGCATTTT. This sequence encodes CAWSRGLNQPQHF.

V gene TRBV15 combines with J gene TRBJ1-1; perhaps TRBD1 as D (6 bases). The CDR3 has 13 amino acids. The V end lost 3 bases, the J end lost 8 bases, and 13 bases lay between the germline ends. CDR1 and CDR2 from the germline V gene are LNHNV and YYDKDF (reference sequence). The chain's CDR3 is CATSRDRGAEAFF. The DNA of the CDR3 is TGTGCCACCAGCAGGGACAGAGGGGCCGAAGCTTTCTTT. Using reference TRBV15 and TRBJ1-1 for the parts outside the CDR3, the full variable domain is DAMVIQNPRYQVTQFGKPVTLSCSQTLNHNVMYWYQQKSSQAPKLLFHYYDKDFNNEADTPDNFQSRRPNTSFCFLDIRSPGLGDTAMYLCATSRDRGAEAFFGQGTRLTVV.

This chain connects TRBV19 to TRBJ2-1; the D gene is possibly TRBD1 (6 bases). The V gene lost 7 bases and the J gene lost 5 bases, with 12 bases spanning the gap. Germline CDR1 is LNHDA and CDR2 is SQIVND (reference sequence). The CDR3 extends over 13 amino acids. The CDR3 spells CASTPTGNNEQFF. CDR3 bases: TGTGCCAGTACTCCGACAGGAAACAATGAGCAGTTCTTC. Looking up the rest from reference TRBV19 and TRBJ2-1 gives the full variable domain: DGGITQSPKYLFRKEGQNVTLSCEQNLNHDAMYWYRQDPGQGLRLIYYSQIVNDFQKGDIAEGYSVSREKKESFPLTVTSAQKNPTAFYLCASTPTGNNEQFFGPGTRLTVL.

In DNA, the CDR3 is TGCGCCAGCAGCTTCACGGGACAGGGGCGAAATGAGCAGTTCTTC. Encoded protein: CASSFTGQGRNEQFF. The V and J genes are TRBV5-1 and TRBJ2-1; 10 bases match TRBD1. This CDR3 is 15 amino acids long. Trimming took 2 bases from V and 7 from J; bases not matched to a gene: 6. Germline CDR1 SGHRS, CDR2 YFSETQ. The variable domain in full, with the rest retrieved from reference TRBV5-1 and TRBJ2-1, is KAGVTQTPRYLIKTRGQQVTLSCSPISGHRSVSWYQQTPGQGLQFLFEYFSETQRNKGNFPGRFSGRQFSNSRSEMNVSTLELGDSALYLCASSFTGQGRNEQFFGPGTRLTVL.

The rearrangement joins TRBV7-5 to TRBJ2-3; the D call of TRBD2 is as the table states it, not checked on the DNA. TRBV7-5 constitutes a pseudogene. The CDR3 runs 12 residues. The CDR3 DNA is TGTGCCAGCAGCCCCCCCGAGGATACGCAGTATTTT. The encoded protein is CASSPPEDTQYF.

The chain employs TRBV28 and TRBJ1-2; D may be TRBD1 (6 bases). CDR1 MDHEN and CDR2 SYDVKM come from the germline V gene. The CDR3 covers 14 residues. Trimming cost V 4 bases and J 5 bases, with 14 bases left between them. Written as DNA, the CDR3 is TGTGCCAGCAGTTCCAGAGGGGGTAGATATGGCTACACCTTC. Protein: CASSSRGGRYGYTF.